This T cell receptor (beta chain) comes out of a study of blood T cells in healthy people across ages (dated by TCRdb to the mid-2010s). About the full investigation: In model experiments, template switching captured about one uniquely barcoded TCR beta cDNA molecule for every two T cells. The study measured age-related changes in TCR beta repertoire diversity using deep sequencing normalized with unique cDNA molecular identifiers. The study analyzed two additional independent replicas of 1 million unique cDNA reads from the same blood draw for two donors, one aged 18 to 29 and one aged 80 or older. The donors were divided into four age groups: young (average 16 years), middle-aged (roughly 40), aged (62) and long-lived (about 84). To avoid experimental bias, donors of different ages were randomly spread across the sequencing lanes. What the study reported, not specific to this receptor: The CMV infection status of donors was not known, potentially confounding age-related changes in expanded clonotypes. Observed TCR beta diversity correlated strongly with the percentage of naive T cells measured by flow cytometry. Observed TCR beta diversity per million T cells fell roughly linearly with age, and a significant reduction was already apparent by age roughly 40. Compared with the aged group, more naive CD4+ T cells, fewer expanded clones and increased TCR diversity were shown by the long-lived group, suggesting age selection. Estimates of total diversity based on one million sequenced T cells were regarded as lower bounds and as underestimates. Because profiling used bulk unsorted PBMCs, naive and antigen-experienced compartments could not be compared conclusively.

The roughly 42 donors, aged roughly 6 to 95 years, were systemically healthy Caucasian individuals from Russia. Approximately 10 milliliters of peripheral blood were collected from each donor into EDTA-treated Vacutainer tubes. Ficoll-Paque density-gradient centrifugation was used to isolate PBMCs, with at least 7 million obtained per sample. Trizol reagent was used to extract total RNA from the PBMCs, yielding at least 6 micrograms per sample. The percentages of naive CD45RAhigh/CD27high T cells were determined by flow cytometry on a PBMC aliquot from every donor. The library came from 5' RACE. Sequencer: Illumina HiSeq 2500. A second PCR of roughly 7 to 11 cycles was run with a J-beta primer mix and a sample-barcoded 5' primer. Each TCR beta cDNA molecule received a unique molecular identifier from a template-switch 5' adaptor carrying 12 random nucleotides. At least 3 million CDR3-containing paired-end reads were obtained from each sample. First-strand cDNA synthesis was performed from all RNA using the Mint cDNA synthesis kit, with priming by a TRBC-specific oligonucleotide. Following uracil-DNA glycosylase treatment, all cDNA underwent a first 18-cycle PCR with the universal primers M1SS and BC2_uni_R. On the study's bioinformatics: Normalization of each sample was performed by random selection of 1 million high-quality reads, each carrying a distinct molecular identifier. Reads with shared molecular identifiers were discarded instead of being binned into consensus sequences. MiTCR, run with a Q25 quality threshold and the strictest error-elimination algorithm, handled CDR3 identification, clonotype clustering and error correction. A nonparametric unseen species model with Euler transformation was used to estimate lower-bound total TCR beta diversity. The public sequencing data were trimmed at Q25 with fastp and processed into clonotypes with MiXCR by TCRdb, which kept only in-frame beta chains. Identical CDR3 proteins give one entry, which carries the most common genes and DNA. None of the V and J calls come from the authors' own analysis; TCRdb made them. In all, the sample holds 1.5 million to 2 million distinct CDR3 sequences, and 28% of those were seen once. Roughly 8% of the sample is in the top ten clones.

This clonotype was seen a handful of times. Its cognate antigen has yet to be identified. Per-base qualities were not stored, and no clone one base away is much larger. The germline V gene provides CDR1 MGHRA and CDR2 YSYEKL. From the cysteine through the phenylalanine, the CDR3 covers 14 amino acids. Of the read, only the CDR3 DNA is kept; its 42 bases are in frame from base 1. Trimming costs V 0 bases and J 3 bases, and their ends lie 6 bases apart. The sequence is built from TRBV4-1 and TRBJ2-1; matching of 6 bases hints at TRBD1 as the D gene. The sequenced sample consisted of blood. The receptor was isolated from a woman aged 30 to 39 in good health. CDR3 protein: CASSQEDSYNEQFF. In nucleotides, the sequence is TGCGCCAGCAGCCAAGAGGACAGCTACAATGAGCAGTTCTTC.